Listed below are T cell receptor beta chains from one sample, sequenced in a study of PD-1 blockade in classical Hodgkin lymphoma. The protocol was immunoSEQ multiplex PCR, while the TCRdb copy is restricted to in-frame clones and leaves out a portion. The sample comprises approximately 21,000 clones, around four fifths of which are singletons, and less than 9% rests with the top ten. Here the sequenced sample was CD8+ T cells from blood, taken before the fourth cycle of nivolumab. The receptor set was obtained from a human donor with classical Hodgkin lymphoma. The CDR3 runs from the conserved cysteine through the conserved F or W.

V gene: TRBV11-2
J gene: TRBJ2-7
CDR3 protein: CASSYGRTGVWYEQYF

V gene: TRBV9
J gene: TRBJ2-3
CDR3 protein: CASSLLAGTTTDTQYF

V gene: TRBV7-8
J gene: TRBJ1-5
CDR3 protein: CASSLGYVGNQPQHF

V gene: TRBV11-2
J gene: TRBJ1-1
CDR3 protein: CASSSNTEAFF

V gene: TRBV7-8
J gene: TRBJ1-1
CDR3 protein: CASSFYQGKATEAFF

V gene: TRBV6-5
J gene: TRBJ2-5
CDR3 protein: CASSYGGGSQETQYF

V gene: TRBV20-1
J gene: TRBJ2-7
CDR3 protein: CSVGDRYEQYF

V gene: TRBV7-6
J gene: TRBJ1-1
CDR3 protein: CASSETQGTTEAFF

V gene: TRBV28
J gene: TRBJ1-1
CDR3 protein: CASSFRRNTEAFF

V gene: TRBV19
J gene: TRBJ1-5
CDR3 protein: CASSIRGGGSDHF

V gene: TRBV11-2
J gene: TRBJ1-1
CDR3 protein: CASSLNTEAFF

V gene: TRBV2
J gene: TRBJ2-3
CDR3 protein: CASGWAKWADTQYF

V gene: TRBV4-3
J gene: TRBJ1-2
CDR3 protein: CASSQVRGGNYGYTF

V gene: TRBV4-2
J gene: TRBJ2-1
CDR3 protein: CASSQLAGGPHREQFF

V gene: TRBV7-2
J gene: TRBJ2-1
CDR3 protein: CASSQGLAGANEQFF

V gene: TRBV4-2
J gene: TRBJ2-7
CDR3 protein: CASSHRESYEQYF

V gene: TRBV9
J gene: TRBJ2-2
CDR3 protein: CASSHRTGGTGELFF

V gene: TRBV11-1
J gene: TRBJ1-1
CDR3 protein: CASSFAGRGEAFF

V gene: TRBV6-5
J gene: TRBJ1-1
CDR3 protein: CASSTGQNMNTEAFF

V gene: TRBV7-9
J gene: TRBJ2-7
CDR3 protein: CASSLPPGGANEQYF

V gene: TRBV2
J gene: TRBJ2-1
CDR3 protein: CASSEDGTDYNEQFF

V gene: TRBV9
J gene: TRBJ2-3
CDR3 protein: CASSSKGQGPTDTQYF

V gene: TRBV13
J gene: TRBJ2-1
CDR3 protein: CASSERSAGTYNEQFF

V gene: TRBV7-8
J gene: TRBJ1-4
CDR3 protein: CASSPTTLPLFF

V gene: TRBV2
J gene: TRBJ1-2
CDR3 protein: CASGPGQGGGYTF

V gene: TRBV29-1
J gene: TRBJ1-2
CDR3 protein: CSVDTGETYGYTF

V gene: TRBV9
J gene: TRBJ2-7
CDR3 protein: CASSPTGKGRVEQYF

V gene: TRBV12-5
J gene: TRBJ2-1
CDR3 protein: CASGLVLGLSYEQFF

V gene: TRBV7-8
J gene: TRBJ2-7
CDR3 protein: CASSIGGSYEQYF

V gene: TRBV28
J gene: TRBJ1-6
CDR3 protein: CASSYASPNSPLHF

V gene: TRBV29-1
J gene: TRBJ2-7
CDR3 protein: CSRLESQYF

V gene: TRBV7-9
J gene: TRBJ2-3
CDR3 protein: CASSQRTGGADTQYF

V gene: TRBV7-9
J gene: TRBJ2-7
CDR3 protein: CASSSLGGYEQYF

V gene: TRBV5-4
J gene: TRBJ1-6
CDR3 protein: CASSPYRDGNSPLHF

V gene: TRBV27
J gene: TRBJ2-3
CDR3 protein: CASSLSSGAVTDTQYF

V gene: TRBV11-1
J gene: TRBJ2-7
CDR3 protein: CASSLGGNYEQYF